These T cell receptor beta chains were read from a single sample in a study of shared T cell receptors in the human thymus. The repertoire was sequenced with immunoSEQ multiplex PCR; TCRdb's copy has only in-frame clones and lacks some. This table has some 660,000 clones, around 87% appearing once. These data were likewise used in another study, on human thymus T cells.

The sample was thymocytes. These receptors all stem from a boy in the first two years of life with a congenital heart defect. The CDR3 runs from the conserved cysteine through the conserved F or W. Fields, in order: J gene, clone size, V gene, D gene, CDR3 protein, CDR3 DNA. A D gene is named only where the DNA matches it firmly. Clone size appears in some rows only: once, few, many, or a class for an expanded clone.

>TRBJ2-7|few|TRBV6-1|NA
CASREGTYEQYF
TGTGCCAGCAGGGAGGGTACCTACGAGCAGTACTTC
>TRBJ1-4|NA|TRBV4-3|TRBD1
CASSQDGDREIRPNEKLFF
TGCGCCAGCAGCCAAGATGGAGACAGGGAGATCCGTCCTAATGAAAAACTGTTTTTT
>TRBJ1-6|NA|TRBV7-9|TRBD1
CASADRAYNSPLHF
TGTGCCAGCGCTGACAGGGCTTATAATTCACCCCTCCACTTT
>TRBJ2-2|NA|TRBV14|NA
CASSGGGMYTGELFF
TGTGCCAGCAGTGGCGGCGGGATGTACACCGGGGAGCTGTTTTTT
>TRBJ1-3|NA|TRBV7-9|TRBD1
CASSLRNSDRGGNTIYF
TGTGCCAGCAGCTTACGAAATTCGGACAGGGGAGGAAACACCATATATTTT
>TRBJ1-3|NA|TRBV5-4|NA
CASSLLGSTGTSGNTIYF
TGTGCCAGCAGCTTGTTAGGAAGCACAGGTACCTCTGGAAACACCATATATTTT
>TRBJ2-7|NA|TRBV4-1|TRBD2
CASSRRKGTSGGAEQYF
TGCGCCAGCAGCCGCCGTAAGGGGACTAGCGGCGGAGCCGAGCAGTACTTC
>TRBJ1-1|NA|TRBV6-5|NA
CASSSDLGGEETEAFF
TGTGCCAGCAGTTCCGACCTTGGAGGCGAGGAAACTGAAGCTTTCTTT
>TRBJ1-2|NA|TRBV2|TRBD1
CATRLPRQGNGYTF
TGTGCCACCAGACTCCCCAGACAGGGTAATGGCTACACCTTC
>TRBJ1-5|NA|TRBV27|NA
CASRQDNQPQHF
TGTGCCAGCCGACAGGACAATCAGCCCCAGCATTTT
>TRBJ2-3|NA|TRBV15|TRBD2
CATSTLAGGPPDTQYF
TGTGCCACCAGCACCCTAGCGGGAGGGCCCCCAGATACGCAGTATTTT
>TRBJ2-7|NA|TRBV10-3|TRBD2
CAISEFWGGTSQFKQYF
TGTGCCATCAGTGAGTTTTGGGGCGGGACTAGCCAGTTCAAGCAGTACTTC
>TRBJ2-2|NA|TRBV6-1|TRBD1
CASSEVEGAVTGELFF
TGTGCCAGCAGTGAAGTTGAGGGGGCGGTCACCGGGGAGTTGTTTTTT
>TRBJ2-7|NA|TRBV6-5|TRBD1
CASSFARDRVYEQYF
TGTGCCAGCAGTTTCGCCCGGGACAGGGTCTACGAGCAGTACTTC
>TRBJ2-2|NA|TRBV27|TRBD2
CASSLFTSGGAASTGELFF
TGTGCCAGCAGTTTATTTACTAGCGGGGGGGCCGCCAGCACCGGGGAGCTGTTTTTT
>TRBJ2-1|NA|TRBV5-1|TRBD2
CASGKLAGFYNEQFF
TGCGCCAGCGGCAAGCTAGCGGGCTTTTACAATGAGCAGTTCTTC
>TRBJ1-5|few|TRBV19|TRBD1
CASSTVGQGTSNQPQHF
TGTGCCAGTAGTACCGTAGGACAGGGGACGAGCAATCAGCCCCAGCATTTT
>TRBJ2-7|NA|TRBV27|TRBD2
CASTRKREGPYEQYF
TGTGCCAGCACTAGGAAGCGGGAGGGCCCCTACGAGCAGTACTTC
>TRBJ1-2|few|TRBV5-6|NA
CASSSGHLSYTF
TGTGCCAGCAGCTCGGGACACCTCTCCTACACCTTC
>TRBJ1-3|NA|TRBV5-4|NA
CASSWGGTGNTIYF
TGTGCCAGCAGCTGGGGGGGGACTGGAAACACCATATATTTT
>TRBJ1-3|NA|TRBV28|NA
CASSFGGAGNTIYF
TGTGCCAGCAGTTTCGGAGGGGCTGGAAACACCATATATTTT
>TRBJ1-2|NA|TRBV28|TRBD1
CASSPDLTKLQGEIGYTF
TGTGCCAGCAGTCCCGACCTTACTAAATTGCAGGGGGAAATCGGCTACACCTTC
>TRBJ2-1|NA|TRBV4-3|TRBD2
CASSQEAGDDNEQFF
TGCGCCAGCAGCCAAGAGGCGGGGGATGACAATGAGCAGTTCTTC
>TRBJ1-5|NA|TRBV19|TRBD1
CAIKDRVVLPQHF
TGTGCCATAAAGGACAGGGTGGTATTGCCCCAGCATTTT
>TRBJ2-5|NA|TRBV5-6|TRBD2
CASSPAGGQETQYF
TGTGCCAGCAGCCCTGCGGGGGGGCAGGAGACCCAGTACTTC
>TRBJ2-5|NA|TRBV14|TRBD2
CASSQEKRGDQETQYF
TGTGCCAGCAGCCAAGAAAAGCGGGGAGACCAAGAGACCCAGTACTTC
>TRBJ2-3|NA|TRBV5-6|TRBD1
CASSLLRQGGLNTDTQYF
TGTGCCAGCAGCTTGTTGAGACAGGGGGGTTTGAACACAGATACGCAGTATTTT
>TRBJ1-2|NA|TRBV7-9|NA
CASSLDIPGLCGYTF
TGTGCCAGCAGCTTAGATATTCCAGGGCTCTGTGGCTACACCTTC
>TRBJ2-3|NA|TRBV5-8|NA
CASSPPGQRRNTQYF
TGTGCCAGCAGTCCTCCGGGACAACGCAGGAATACGCAGTATTTT
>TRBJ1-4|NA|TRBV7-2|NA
CASSFDRVENEKLFF
TGTGCCAGCAGCTTTGACCGGGTCGAGAATGAAAAACTGTTTTTT
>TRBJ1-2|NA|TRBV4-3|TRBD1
CASSQSPGQGTYGYTF
TGCGCCAGCAGCCAAAGCCCGGGACAGGGGACCTATGGCTACACCTTC
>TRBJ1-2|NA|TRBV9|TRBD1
CASSPGQGSRGSGYTF
TGTGCCAGTTCCCCGGGACAGGGCAGCCGAGGGTCTGGCTACACCTTC
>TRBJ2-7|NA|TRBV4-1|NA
CASSQDGGTRRLTSYEQYF
TGCGCCAGCAGCCAAGATGGGGGGACTCGCCGGTTGACCTCCTACGAGCAGTACTTC
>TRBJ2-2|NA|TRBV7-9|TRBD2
CASAVRGAGYGELFF
TGTGCCAGCGCGGTTCGGGGAGCGGGATACGGGGAGCTGTTTTTT
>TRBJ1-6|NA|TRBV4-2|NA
CASSQGLYGTHPNSPLHF
TGTGCCAGCAGCCAAGGATTATACGGGACTCACCCTAATTCCCCCCTCCACTTT
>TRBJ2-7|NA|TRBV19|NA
CASSETASYEQYF
TGTGCCAGTAGTGAGACAGCCTCCTACGAGCAGTACTTC
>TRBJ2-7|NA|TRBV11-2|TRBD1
CASSGDRRDYEQYF
TGTGCCAGCAGCGGGGACAGGCGAGACTACGAGCAGTACTTC